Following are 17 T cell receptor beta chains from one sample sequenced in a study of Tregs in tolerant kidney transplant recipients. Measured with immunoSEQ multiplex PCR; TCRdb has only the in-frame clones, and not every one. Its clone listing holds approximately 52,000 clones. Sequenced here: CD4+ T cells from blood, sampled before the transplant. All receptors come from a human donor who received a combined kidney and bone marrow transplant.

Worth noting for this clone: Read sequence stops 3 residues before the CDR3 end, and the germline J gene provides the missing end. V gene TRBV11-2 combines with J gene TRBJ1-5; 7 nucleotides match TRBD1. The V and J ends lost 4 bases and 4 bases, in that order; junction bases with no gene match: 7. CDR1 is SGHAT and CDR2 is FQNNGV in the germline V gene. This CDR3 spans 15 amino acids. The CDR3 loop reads CASSSRQGDNQPQHF. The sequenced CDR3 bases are TGTGCCAGCAGCTCCAGGCAGGGGGATAATCAGCCC. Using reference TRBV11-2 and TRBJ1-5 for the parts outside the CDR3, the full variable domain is EAGVAQSPRYKIIEKRQSVAFWCNPISGHATLYWYQQILGQGPKLLIQFQNNGVVDDSQLPKDRFSAERLKGVDSTLKIQPAKLEDSAVYLCASSSRQGDNQPQHFGDGTRLSIL.

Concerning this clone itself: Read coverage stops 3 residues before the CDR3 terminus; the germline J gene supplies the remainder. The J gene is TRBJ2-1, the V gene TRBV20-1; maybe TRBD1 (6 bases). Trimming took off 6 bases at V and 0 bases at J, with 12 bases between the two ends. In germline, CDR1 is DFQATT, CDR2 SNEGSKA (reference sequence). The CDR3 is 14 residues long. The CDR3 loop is CSALDRLSYNEQFF. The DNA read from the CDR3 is TGCAGTGCCCTGGACAGACTCTCCTACAATGAG.

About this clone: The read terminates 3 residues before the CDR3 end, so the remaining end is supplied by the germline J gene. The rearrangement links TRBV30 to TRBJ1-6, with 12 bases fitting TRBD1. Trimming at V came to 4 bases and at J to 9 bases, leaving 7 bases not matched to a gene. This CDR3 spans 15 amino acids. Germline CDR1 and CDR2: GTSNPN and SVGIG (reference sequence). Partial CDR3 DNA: TGTGCCTGGAATAGGGGGGGACAGGGGGCTTCACCC. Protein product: CAWNRGGQGASP. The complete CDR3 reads CAWNRGGQGASPLHF.

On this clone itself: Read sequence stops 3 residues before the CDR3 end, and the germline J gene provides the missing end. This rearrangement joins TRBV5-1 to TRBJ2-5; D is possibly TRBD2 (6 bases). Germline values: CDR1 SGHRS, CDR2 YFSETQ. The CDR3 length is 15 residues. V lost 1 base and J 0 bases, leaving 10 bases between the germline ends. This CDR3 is CASSLSAGNQETQYF. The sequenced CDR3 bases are TGCGCCAGCAGCTTGTCAGCGGGCAACCAAGAGACC.

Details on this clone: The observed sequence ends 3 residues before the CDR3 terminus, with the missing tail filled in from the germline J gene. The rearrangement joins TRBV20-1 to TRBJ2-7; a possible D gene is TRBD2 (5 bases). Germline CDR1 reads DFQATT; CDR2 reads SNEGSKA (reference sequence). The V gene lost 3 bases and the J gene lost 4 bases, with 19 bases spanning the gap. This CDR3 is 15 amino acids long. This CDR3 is CSASPTLDLTYEQYF. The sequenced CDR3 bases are TGCAGTGCTAGCCCGACACTAGACCTGACTTACGAG.

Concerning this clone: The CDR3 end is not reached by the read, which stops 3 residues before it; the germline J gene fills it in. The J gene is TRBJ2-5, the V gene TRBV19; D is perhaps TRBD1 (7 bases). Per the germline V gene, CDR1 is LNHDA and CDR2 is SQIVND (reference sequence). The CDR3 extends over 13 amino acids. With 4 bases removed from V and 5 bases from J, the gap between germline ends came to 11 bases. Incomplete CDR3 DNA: TGTGCCAGTAGTAGGACAGGAGGGGAGACC. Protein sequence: CASSRTGGET. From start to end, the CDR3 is CASSRTGGETQYF. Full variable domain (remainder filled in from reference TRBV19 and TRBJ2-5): DGGITQSPKYLFRKEGQNVTLSCEQNLNHDAMYWYRQDPGQGLRLIYYSQIVNDFQKGDIAEGYSVSREKKESFPLTVTSAQKNPTAFYLCASSRTGGETQYFGPGTRLLVL.

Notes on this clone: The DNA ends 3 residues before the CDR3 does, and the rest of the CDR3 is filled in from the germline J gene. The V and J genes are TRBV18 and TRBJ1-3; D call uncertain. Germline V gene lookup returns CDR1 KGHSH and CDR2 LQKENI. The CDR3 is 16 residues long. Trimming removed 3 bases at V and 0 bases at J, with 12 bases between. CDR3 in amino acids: CASSPPGLYSGNTIYF. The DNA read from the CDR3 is TGTGCCAGCTCACCTCCAGGATTGTACTCTGGAAACACC.

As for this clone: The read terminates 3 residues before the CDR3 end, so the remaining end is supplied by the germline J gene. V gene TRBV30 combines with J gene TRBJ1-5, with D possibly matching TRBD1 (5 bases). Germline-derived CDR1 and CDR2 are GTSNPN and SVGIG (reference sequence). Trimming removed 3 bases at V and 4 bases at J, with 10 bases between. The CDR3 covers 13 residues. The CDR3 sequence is CAWSAQENQPQHF. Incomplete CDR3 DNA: TGTGCCTGGAGCGCACAGGAAAATCAGCCC.

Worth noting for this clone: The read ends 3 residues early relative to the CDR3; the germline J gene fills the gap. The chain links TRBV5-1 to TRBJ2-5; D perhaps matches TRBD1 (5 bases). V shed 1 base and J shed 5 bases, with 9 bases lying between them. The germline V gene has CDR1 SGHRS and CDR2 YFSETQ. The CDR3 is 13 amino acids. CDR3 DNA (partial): TGCGCCAGCAGCTTGCAGGGTCAGGAGACC. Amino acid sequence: CASSLQGQET. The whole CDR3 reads CASSLQGQETQYF.

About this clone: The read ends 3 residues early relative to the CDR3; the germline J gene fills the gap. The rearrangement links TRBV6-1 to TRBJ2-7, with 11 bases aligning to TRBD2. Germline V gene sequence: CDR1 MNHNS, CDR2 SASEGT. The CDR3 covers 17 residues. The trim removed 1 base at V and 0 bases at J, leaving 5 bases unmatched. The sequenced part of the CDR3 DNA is TGTGCCAGCAGTGAAGGGCCAACTAGCGGGAGCTCCTACGAG. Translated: CASSEGPTSGSSYE. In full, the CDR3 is CASSEGPTSGSSYEQYF.

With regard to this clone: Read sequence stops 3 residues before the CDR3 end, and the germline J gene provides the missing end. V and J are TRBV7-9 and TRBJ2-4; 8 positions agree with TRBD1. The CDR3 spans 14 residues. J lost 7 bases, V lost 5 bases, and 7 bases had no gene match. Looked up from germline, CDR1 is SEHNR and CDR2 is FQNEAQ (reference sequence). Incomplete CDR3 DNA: TGTGCCAGCAGCCGCGACAGGGGTGGGAACATT. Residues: CASSRDRGGNI. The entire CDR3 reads CASSRDRGGNIQYF.

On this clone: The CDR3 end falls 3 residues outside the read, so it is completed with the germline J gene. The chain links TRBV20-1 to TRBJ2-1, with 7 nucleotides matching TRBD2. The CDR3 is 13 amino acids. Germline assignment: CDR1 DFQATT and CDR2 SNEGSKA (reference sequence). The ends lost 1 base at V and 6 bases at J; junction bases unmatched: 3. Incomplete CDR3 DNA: TGCAGTGCTAGAGTTCCTAGCGGCAATGAG. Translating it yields CSARVPSGNE. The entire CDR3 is CSARVPSGNEQFF.

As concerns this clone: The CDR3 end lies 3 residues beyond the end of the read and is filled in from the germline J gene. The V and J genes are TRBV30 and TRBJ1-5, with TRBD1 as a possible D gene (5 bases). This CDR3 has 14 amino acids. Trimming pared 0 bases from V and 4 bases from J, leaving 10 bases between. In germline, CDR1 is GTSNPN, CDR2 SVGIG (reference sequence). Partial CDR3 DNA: TGTGCCTGGAGTGTAAGGGGTGGAAATCAGCCC. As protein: CAWSVRGGNQP. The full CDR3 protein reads CAWSVRGGNQPQHF.

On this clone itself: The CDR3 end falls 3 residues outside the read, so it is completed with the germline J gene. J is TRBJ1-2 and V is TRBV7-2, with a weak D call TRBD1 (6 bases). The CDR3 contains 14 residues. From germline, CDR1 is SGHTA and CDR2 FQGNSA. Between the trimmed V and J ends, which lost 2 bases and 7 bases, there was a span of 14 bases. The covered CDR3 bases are TGTGCCAGCAGCTTAAAAAACAGGGAGGTTGGC. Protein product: CASSLKNREVG. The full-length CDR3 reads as CASSLKNREVGYTF.

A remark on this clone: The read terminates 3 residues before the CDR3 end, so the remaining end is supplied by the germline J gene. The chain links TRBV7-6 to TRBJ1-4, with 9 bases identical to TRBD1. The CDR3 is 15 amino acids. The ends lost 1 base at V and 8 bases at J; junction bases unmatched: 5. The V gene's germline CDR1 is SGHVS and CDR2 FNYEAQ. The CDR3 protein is CASSLGQGDAEKLFF. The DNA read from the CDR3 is TGTGCCAGCAGCTTAGGACAGGGGGACGCGGAAAAA.

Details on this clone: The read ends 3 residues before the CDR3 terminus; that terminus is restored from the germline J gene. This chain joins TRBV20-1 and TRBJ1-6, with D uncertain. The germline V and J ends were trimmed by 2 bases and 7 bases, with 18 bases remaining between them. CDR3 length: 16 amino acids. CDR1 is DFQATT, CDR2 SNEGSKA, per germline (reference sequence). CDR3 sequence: CSARKSGDGRNSPLHF. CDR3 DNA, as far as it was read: TGCAGTGCTAGAAAGTCAGGCGACGGTAGAAATTCACCC.

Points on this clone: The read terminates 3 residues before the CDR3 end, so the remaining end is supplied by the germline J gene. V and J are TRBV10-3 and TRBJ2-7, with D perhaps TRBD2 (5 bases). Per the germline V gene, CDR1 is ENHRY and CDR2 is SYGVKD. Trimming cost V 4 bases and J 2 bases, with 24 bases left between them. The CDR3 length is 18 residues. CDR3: CAISAGYEGNSPPYEQYF. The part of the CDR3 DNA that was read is TGTGCCATCAGTGCAGGATATGAGGGTAACTCACCTCCCTACGAG.